Below are 26 T cell receptor beta chains sequenced from a single sample in a study of shared clonotypes between healthy human individuals. Some clones are missing from TCRdb's copy, which holds only in-frame ones; the method was immunoSEQ multiplex PCR. The table shows approximately 98,000 clones, with roughly two thirds occurring only once. Sequencing used memory CD8+ T cells sorted from blood. Noted subset: CD45RO+ cells pooled with CCR7-negative TemRA cells. The receptor source for this set is a woman aged 25-40 years in good health.

To note about this clone: An end of the junction does not agree with germline; a read error may underlie this. This chain links TRBV5-4 with TRBJ1-2; D is possibly TRBD1 (5 bases). CDR1 SGHNT and CDR2 YYREEE come from the germline V gene (reference sequence). The CDR3 has 16 residues. The CDR3 loop reads CASSLGVGPMSEGYTF. The CDR3 DNA sequence: TGTGCCAGCAGTTTGGGGGTAGGCCCGATGTCGGAGGGCTACACCTTC. The variable domain in full, with the rest retrieved from reference TRBV5-4 and TRBJ1-2, is ETGVTQSPTHLIKTRGQQVTLRCSSQSGHNTVSWYQQALGQGPQFIFQYYREEENGRGNFPPRFSGLQFPNYSSELNVNALELDDSALYLCASSLGVGPMSEGYTFGSGTRLTVV.

The genes are TRBV4-1 and TRBJ2-1, with 13 nucleotides matching TRBD2. Germline V lookup: CDR1 MGHRA, CDR2 YSYEKL. The CDR3 is made up of 18 amino acids. Trimming cost V 5 bases and J 2 bases; bases outside gene matches: 9. Written as DNA, the CDR3 is TGCGCCAGCAGCTTACCGGGACTAGCGGGACGGGCCTACAATGAGCAGTTCTTC. Protein sequence: CASSLPGLAGRAYNEQFF.

This clone was counted at least ten times. The chain combines TRBV2 with TRBJ1-2; D gene ambiguous. Germline-derived CDR1 and CDR2 are SNHLY and FYNNEI. The CDR3 extends over 13 amino acids. With 7 bases removed from V and 4 bases from J, the gap between germline ends came to 13 bases. The DNA of the CDR3 is TGTGCCAGCATACCCCAGGACCGCTATGGCTACACCTTC. Its translation: CASIPQDRYGYTF.

In the case of this clone: Because the CDR3's place on the DNA is in doubt, the DNA is left out and the CDR3 is given as listed by TCRdb. The gene calls are TRBV28 and TRBJ2-1; the DNA was not compared with TRBD1, the D call given in the table. The CDR3 extends over 20 residues, inclusive of both ends. Germline CDR1 MDHEN, CDR2 SYDVKM. CDR3 protein: CASSSAPGQDVPDSYNEQFF.

DNA of the CDR3: TGCGCCACCCGCTTGGGGGGACTAGCAGAAGAGACCCAGTACTTC. Its protein product is CATRLGGLAEETQYF. The chain recombines TRBV5-1 with TRBJ2-5; 9 bases agree with TRBD2. Germline V CDR1 and CDR2: SGHRS, YFSETQ. The CDR3 contains 15 residues. The V segment lost 9 bases and the J segment 3 bases; nucleotides outside the gene matches: 12.

The V gene is TRBV2, the J gene TRBJ1-1, with D possibly being TRBD1 (6 bases). The CDR3 has 14 amino acids. V dropped 5 bases and J dropped 2 bases, with 12 bases sitting between them. CDR1 is SNHLY, CDR2 FYNNEI, per germline. CDR3 sequence (DNA): TGTGCCAGCAGTACAGGGCGAGCTAACACTGAAGCTTTCTTT. It encodes CASSTGRANTEAFF.

The chain carries TRBV25-1 and TRBJ2-7; D is uncertain. The V gene's germline CDR1 is MGHDK and CDR2 SYGVNS. Deletions cut 4 bases from V and 0 bases from J, with 13 bases between. The CDR3 runs 15 residues. Here the CDR3 DNA reads TGTGCCAGCAGTGGTAGGGTAAGCGACTCCTACGAGCAGTACTTC. Translating gives CASSGRVSDSYEQYF.

The chain is built from TRBV7-6 and TRBJ1-2; D call uncertain. CDR3 length equals 13 residues. V was shortened by 1 base and J by 4 bases, with 7 bases between the two germline ends. Germline CDR1 reads SGHVS; CDR2 reads FNYEAQ. The CDR3 DNA follows: TGTGCCAGCAGCTTAGAAGGGTTCTATGGCTACACCTTC. As protein: CASSLEGFYGYTF.

The count of this clone is one. V and J are TRBV6-4 and TRBJ2-1, with D perhaps TRBD1 or TRBD2 (5 bases each). This CDR3 has 13 amino acids. CDR1 is MRHNA, CDR2 SNTAGT, per germline. Trimming shortened V by 2 bases and J by 10 bases, and 12 bases separated the two germline ends. The CDR3 loop is CASSDLRGEEQFF. The CDR3 DNA sequence: TGTGCCAGCAGTGACCTCCGGGGCGAGGAGCAGTTCTTC.

The chain carries TRBV6-6 and TRBJ1-5; TRBD1 is a possible D gene (6 bases). The length of the CDR3 is 14 residues. Germline CDR1 is MNHNY and CDR2 is SVGAGI (reference sequence). Trimming removed 2 bases at V and 7 bases at J, with 12 bases between. The CDR3 region has the DNA TGTGCCAGCAGTTACGCTAACCAGGGGCAGCCCCAGCATTTT. Protein product: CASSYANQGQPQHF.

This clone was found a few times. V usage is TRBV2 and J usage is TRBJ1-5; TRBD1 agrees at 8 bases. The length of the CDR3 is 15 residues. Trimming removed 7 bases from V and 3 bases from J; junction bases left unmatched: 8. Germline V gene data show CDR1 as SNHLY and CDR2 as FYNNEI. The CDR3 loop reads CASKLGTGINQPQHF. CDR3 sequence (DNA): TGTGCCAGCAAGTTGGGGACAGGAATCAATCAGCCCCAGCATTTT.

The chain combines TRBV15 with TRBJ1-1, with TRBD1 as a possible D gene (6 bases). V was shortened by 5 bases and J by 4 bases, with 23 bases between the two germline ends. Per the germline V gene, CDR1 is LNHNV and CDR2 is YYDKDF (reference sequence). CDR3 size: 17 residues. CDR3 nucleotide sequence: TGTGCCACCAGCGGGGGGCTTGAGGAGTCCTGGAGCACTGAAGCTTTCTTT. Amino acids: CATSGGLEESWSTEAFF.

The CDR3 DNA sequence: TGTGCCAGCTCACCACCGCACGGCCAAGAGACCCAGTACTTC. It encodes CASSPPHGQETQYF. The genes are TRBV18 and TRBJ2-5, with D uncertain. The CDR3 has 14 residues. V was clipped by 0 bases and J by 1 base, with 6 bases between them. From germline, CDR1 is KGHSH and CDR2 LQKENI.

The chain carries TRBV4-1 and TRBJ1-5; the D is unclear. This CDR3 is 15 amino acids long. The V gene lost 3 bases and the J gene lost 0 bases, with 9 bases spanning the gap. Germline lookup yields CDR1 MGHRA and CDR2 YSYEKL. The CDR3 DNA is TGCGCCAGCAGCCACTCCACTTATAGCAATCAGCCCCAGCATTTT. Translated: CASSHSTYSNQPQHF.

V is TRBV2 and J is TRBJ2-7, with D perhaps matching TRBD1 (6 bases). This CDR3 is built from 15 residues. V lost 1 base, J lost 6 bases, and 16 bases lay in between. Germline values: CDR1 SNHLY, CDR2 FYNNEI. CDR3 protein: CASSEESRTRGEQYF. Written as DNA, the CDR3 is TGTGCCAGCAGTGAAGAGTCGCGGACCAGGGGCGAGCAGTACTTC.

CDR3 sequence: CASSEQGRYEQYF. Written as DNA, the CDR3 is TGTGCCAGCAGTGAGCAAGGGCGCTACGAGCAGTACTTC. The V call is TRBV25-1, the J call TRBJ2-5; the D is unclear. The end of the DNA aligns better with TRBJ2-7, so the J call may be wrong. CDR1 MGHDK and CDR2 SYGVNS come from the germline V gene. This CDR3 region has 13 residues.

This clone has only one observation. V gene TRBV7-8 combines with J gene TRBJ2-1; 8 bases are a match to TRBD2. This CDR3 contains 15 residues. Germline values: CDR1 SGHVS, CDR2 FQNEAQ. V was clipped by 4 bases and J by 6 bases; unmatched bases: 8. The CDR3, as DNA: TGTGCCAGCAGCTCCGGGACTAGTGATAGCAATGAGCAGTTCTTC. It is translated as CASSSGTSDSNEQFF. Full variable domain (rest looked up from reference TRBV7-8 and TRBJ2-1): GAGVSQSPRYKVAKRGQDVALRCDPISGHVSLFWYQQALGQGPEFLTYFQNEAQLDKSGLPSDRFFAERPEGSVSTLKIQRTQQEDSAVYLCASSSGTSDSNEQFFGPGTRLTVL.

V and J are TRBV7-9 and TRBJ1-2; 10 bases are shared with TRBD1. The CDR3 loop spans 14 amino acids. V was clipped by 5 bases and J by 6 bases; unmatched bases: 6. Germline V gene lookup returns CDR1 SEHNR and CDR2 FQNEAQ (reference sequence). CDR3 bases: TGTGCCAGCAGCCAACCGACAGGGGGCGATGGCTACACCTTC. Translated: CASSQPTGGDGYTF.

V is TRBV7-2 and J is TRBJ2-7; the D is unclear. Germline CDR1 is SGHTA and CDR2 is FQGNSA. This CDR3 is 13 amino acids long. V was shortened by 6 bases and J by 2 bases, with 11 bases between the two germline ends. Here the CDR3 DNA reads TGTGCCAGCAGTCTTATCCCAGCCTACGAGCAGTACTTC. Amino acids: CASSLIPAYEQYF.

The J gene is TRBJ2-1, the V gene TRBV6-5; 8 bases agree with TRBD2. The V segment lost 5 bases and the J segment 6 bases; nucleotides outside the gene matches: 9. The CDR3 consists of 15 residues. Germline V lookup: CDR1 MNHEY, CDR2 SVGAGI. CDR3 protein: CASSGTSGSPNEQFF. The CDR3 coding sequence is TGTGCCAGCAGTGGTACCAGCGGGAGCCCCAATGAGCAGTTCTTC.

This clone was detected once. The rearrangement uses TRBV28 and TRBJ2-1; 7 nucleotides line up with TRBD2. V trimming: 3 bases; J trimming: 8 bases; junction bases outside the gene matches: 10. This CDR3 spans 15 amino acids. CDR1 is MDHEN, CDR2 SYDVKM, per germline. This CDR3 is CASSFGAGADDEQFF. CDR3 nucleotides: TGTGCCAGCAGTTTCGGGGCGGGAGCGGATGATGAGCAGTTCTTC.

The chain joins TRBV29-1 to TRBJ1-1; possible D gene TRBD1, 5 bases. CDR1 and CDR2 (germline): SQVTM, ANQGSEA. The V and J ends lost 0 bases and 0 bases respectively, with 11 bases between them. The CDR3 is made up of 15 amino acids. This CDR3 reads CSVEDRGFMNTEAFF. CDR3 sequence (DNA): TGCAGCGTTGAAGATCGGGGGTTCATGAACACTGAAGCTTTCTTT.

The chain joins TRBV13 to TRBJ2-2; TRBD1 matches 11 bases. V was pared by 1 base and J by 6 bases, with 7 bases of the junction left unmatched. This CDR3 is built from 17 residues. Germline V gives CDR1 PRHDT, CDR2 FYEKMQ (reference sequence). The CDR3 here is CASSLDGDRGSPGELFF. CDR3 bases: TGTGCCAGCAGCTTAGACGGGGACAGGGGGTCACCCGGGGAGCTGTTTTTT. The whole variable domain, filled in from reference TRBV13 and TRBJ2-2, reads AAGVIQSPRHLIKEKRETATLKCYPIPRHDTVYWYQQGPGQDPQFLISFYEKMQSDKGSIPDRFSAQQFSDYHSELNMSSLELGDSALYFCASSLDGDRGSPGELFFGEGSRLTVL.

The chain combines TRBV27 with TRBJ2-1, with 9 nucleotides matching TRBD2. CDR3 length equals 15 residues. CDR1 MNHEY and CDR2 SMNVEV come from the germline V gene (reference sequence). The ends lost 1 base at V and 8 bases at J; junction bases unmatched: 6. CDR3 in amino acids: CASSLLAGVVDEQFF. The DNA of the CDR3 is TGTGCCAGCAGTTTATTAGCGGGAGTAGTGGATGAGCAGTTCTTC.

This rearrangement joins TRBV5-5 to TRBJ1-1; 8 nucleotides align to TRBD1. Germline loops: CDR1 SGHKS, CDR2 YYEKEE (reference sequence). This CDR3 is 18 amino acids long. Trimming removed 4 bases from V and 0 bases from J; junction bases left unmatched: 14. The CDR3 loop reads CASSPRTGLLRMNTEAFF. DNA for the CDR3: TGTGCCAGCAGCCCAAGGACAGGGTTACTTAGAATGAACACTGAAGCTTTCTTT.

In this sample, this clone turned up a few times. The chain joins TRBV11-2 to TRBJ1-1; D is ambiguous. Trimming cost V 1 base and J 8 bases, with 11 bases left between them. The CDR3 covers 13 residues. Germline V gene lookup returns CDR1 SGHAT and CDR2 FQNNGV. The CDR3 sequence: CASSLGTETEAFF. The CDR3 bases are TGTGCCAGCAGCTTAGGGACGGAGACCGAAGCTTTCTTT. The whole variable domain, remainder taken from reference TRBV11-2 and TRBJ1-1, is EAGVAQSPRYKIIEKRQSVAFWCNPISGHATLYWYQQILGQGPKLLIQFQNNGVVDDSQLPKDRFSAERLKGVDSTLKIQPAKLEDSAVYLCASSLGTETEAFFGQGTRLTVV.